This TCR beta chain comes out of a study of control samples from healthy donors and cancer patients. Some clones are missing from TCRdb's copy, which holds only in-frame ones; the method was immunoSEQ multiplex PCR. This sample yields about 190,000 clones, of which about 91% are seen a single time; around 1.9% belongs to the top ten. Trimming took 3 bases from V and 7 from J, leaving 13 bases between them. The CDR3 extends over 15 amino acids. Germline V gene sequence: CDR1 SGHAT, CDR2 FQNNGV. Source material: blood. This sequence joins TRBV11-2 and TRBJ1-6; perhaps TRBD1 as D (6 bases). The TCR originated in a man aged 30 to 39 in good health. The CDR3 sequence is CASSFDRRTNSPLHF. In DNA, the CDR3 is TGTGCCAGCAGCTTCGACAGGCGGACCAATTCACCCCTCCACTTT.